This is a list of T cell receptor beta chains from one sample in a study of CD8+ T cells in alopecia areata. Measured with immunoSEQ multiplex PCR; TCRdb has only the in-frame clones, and not every one. In the table there are 150,000 to 200,000 clones, 58% of which are singletons. The input for sequencing was CD4+ T cells sorted from blood, taken at week 24, from a patient treated with tofacitinib. These receptors were taken from a human donor with alopecia areata. CDR3s leave out the opening cysteine and the closing phenylalanine or tryptophan.

V gene,J gene,CDR3 protein
TRBV7-3,TRBJ2-5,ASSLGTSGGPQY
TRBV23-1,TRBJ1-6,ASSPGTGHSSPLH
TRBV11-2,TRBJ2-5,ASRQGGQETQY
TRBV5-1,TRBJ2-7,ASSAQGHYEQY
TRBV30,TRBJ1-5,AWSTGFNQPQH
TRBV14,TRBJ2-7,ASSLQGALSYEQY
TRBV30,TRBJ1-5,AWSSSVDQPQH
TRBV7-2,TRBJ2-5,ASSLVDQETQY
TRBV4-3,TRBJ2-6,ASSAPGSGANVLT
TRBV5-1,TRBJ2-5,ASSLDREETQY
TRBV29-1,TRBJ1-2,SVERRANYGYT
TRBV5-1,TRBJ2-5,ASSFSGTGQETQY
TRBV7-6,TRBJ2-2,ASSLGQNTGELF
TRBV5-4,TRBJ2-5,ASSQTAAQETQY
TRBV18,TRBJ1-2,ASSPLEYGYT
TRBV2,TRBJ1-1,ASKTGMNTEAF
TRBV5-1,TRBJ2-6,ASNLEASSGANVLT
TRBV7-9,TRBJ1-2,ASKPDPVDSWGDWTGYT
TRBV18,TRBJ2-3,ASSPQGDTQY
TRBV6-5,TRBJ2-2,ASSLQGAVTGELF
TRBV30,TRBJ1-5,AWSVGLTVGQPQH
TRBV15,TRBJ2-1,ATSRGGGSGNEQF